These 9 T cell receptor beta chains originate from one sample sequenced in a study of response to subunit inactivated influenza vaccine. TCRdb re-analysed the RT-PCR reads in MiXCR, keeping a single row per CDR3 protein. The data show roughly 500,000 distinct CDR3 sequences, with 15% to 20% seen just once and less than 4% held by the top ten. The sample here was CD4+ T cells sorted from PBMCs, taken approximately 25 months after vaccination. Receptors originate from a man aged 45 to 75 who received an inactivated influenza vaccine.

The rearrangement joins TRBV7-2 to TRBJ2-4; 10 nucleotides line up with TRBD2. The CDR3 spans 17 residues. Trimming cost V 4 bases and J 0 bases; bases outside gene matches: 6. CDR1 and CDR2 from the germline V gene are SGHTA and FQGNSA. The CDR3 DNA follows: TGTGCCAGCAGCTACTCTAGCGGGGGCGAAGCCAAAAACATTCAGTACTTC. Translation: CASSYSSGGEAKNIQYF.

The CDR3 DNA follows: TGTGCCAGCAGCTTAGATCGAGCAGCCTCGGGTTCACCCCTCCACTTT. It translates to CASSLDRAASGSPLHF. The J gene is TRBJ1-6, the V gene TRBV11-2; D uncertain. The germline gives CDR1 SGHAT, CDR2 FQNNGV. The CDR3 covers 16 residues. Trimming pared 0 bases from V and 9 bases from J, leaving 15 bases between.

For this clonotype: With a much larger clone just one base away, this may be a read error. V usage is TRBV15 and J usage is TRBJ1-5; D not certain. Looked up from germline, CDR1 is LNHNV and CDR2 is YYDKDF (reference sequence). This CDR3 region has 12 residues. The CDR3 nucleotides read TGTGCCGCCAGCAGAGTTAACCAGCCCCAGCATTTT. This encodes CAASRVNQPQHF.

This clonotype was picked up many times. The J gene is TRBJ2-1, the V gene TRBV12-3 or TRBV12-4; 9 bases match TRBD2. The CDR3 extends over 17 amino acids. The V and J ends lost 0 bases and 4 bases, in that order; junction bases with no gene match: 7. The CDR3, as DNA: TGTGCCAGCAGTTTAGCGCTGACTAGCGGACATTACAATGAGCAGTTCTTC. Amino acid sequence: CASSLALTSGHYNEQFF.

In this sample, this clonotype turned up a few times. The genes are TRBV5-1 and TRBJ2-7, with D possibly TRBD2 on 6 matching bases. The CDR3 consists of 13 residues. Germline CDR1 is SGHRS and CDR2 is YFSETQ. Trimming shortened V by 4 bases and J by 3 bases, and 11 bases separated the two germline ends. The CDR3 reads CASSVGLLYEQYF. The CDR3 DNA reads as TGCGCCAGCAGCGTGGGACTTCTCTACGAGCAGTACTTC.

This clonotype was picked up many times. CDR3 sequence reads: CAIVGGTGYRTEAFF. CDR3 nucleotides: TGTGCCATCGTGGGCGGGACAGGGTATCGGACTGAAGCTTTCTTT. This chain joins TRBV10-3 and TRBJ1-1, with TRBD1 matching over 9 bases. The V and J ends lost 8 bases and 5 bases, in that order; junction bases with no gene match: 12. Germline V gene sequence: CDR1 ENHRY, CDR2 SYGVKD. There are 15 residues in the CDR3.

J is TRBJ2-1 and V is TRBV2; D gene ambiguous. V was trimmed by 1 base and J by 4 bases, leaving 11 bases between them. CDR1 and CDR2 (germline): SNHLY, FYNNEI. CDR3 length: 15 residues. CDR3 nucleotides: TGTGCCAGCAGTGAAGGTCTAGTCCAATACAATGAGCAGTTCTTC. Its translation is CASSEGLVQYNEQFF.

There are a few counts of this clonotype. The V call is TRBV20-1, the J call TRBJ1-4, with unresolved D. CDR3 size: 11 residues. V lost 5 bases and J 5 bases, leaving 6 bases between the germline ends. Germline lookup yields CDR1 DFQATT and CDR2 SNEGSKA (reference sequence). This CDR3 reads CSAGQNEKLFF. Written as DNA, the CDR3 is TGCAGTGCTGGCCAAAATGAAAAACTGTTTTTT.

This clonotype appeared many times. The chain links TRBV12-3 or TRBV12-4 to TRBJ2-7; D perhaps matches TRBD1 (6 bases). This CDR3 has 12 amino acids. The V gene lost 5 bases and the J gene lost 3 bases, with 8 bases spanning the gap. This CDR3 is CASSEQGYEQYF. The CDR3 nucleotides read TGTGCCAGCAGTGAACAGGGCTACGAGCAGTACTTC.